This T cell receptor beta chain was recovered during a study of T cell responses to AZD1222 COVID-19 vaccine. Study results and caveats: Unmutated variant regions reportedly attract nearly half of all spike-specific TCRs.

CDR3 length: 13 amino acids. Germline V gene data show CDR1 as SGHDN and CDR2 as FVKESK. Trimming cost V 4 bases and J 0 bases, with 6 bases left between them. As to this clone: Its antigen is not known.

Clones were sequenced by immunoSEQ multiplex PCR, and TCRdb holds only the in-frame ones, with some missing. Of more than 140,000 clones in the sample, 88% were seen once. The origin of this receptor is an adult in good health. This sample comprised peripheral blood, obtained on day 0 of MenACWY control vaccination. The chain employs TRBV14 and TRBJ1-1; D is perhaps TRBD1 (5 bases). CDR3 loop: CASSLGLNTEAFF. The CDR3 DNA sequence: TGTGCCAGCAGCCTGGGACTGAACACTGAAGCTTTCTTT.